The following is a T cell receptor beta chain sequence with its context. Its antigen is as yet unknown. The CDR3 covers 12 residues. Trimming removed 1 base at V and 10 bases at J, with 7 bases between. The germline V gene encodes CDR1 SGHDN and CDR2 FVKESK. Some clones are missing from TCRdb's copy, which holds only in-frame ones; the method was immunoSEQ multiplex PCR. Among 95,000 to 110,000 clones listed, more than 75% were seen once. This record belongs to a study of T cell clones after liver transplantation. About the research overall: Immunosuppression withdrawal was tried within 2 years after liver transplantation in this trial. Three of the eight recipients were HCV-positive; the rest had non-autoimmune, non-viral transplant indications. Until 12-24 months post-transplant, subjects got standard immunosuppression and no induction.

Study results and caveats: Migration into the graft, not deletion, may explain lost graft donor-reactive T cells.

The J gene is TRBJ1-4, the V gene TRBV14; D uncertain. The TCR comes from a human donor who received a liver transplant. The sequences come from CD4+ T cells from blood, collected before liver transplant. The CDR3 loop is CASSQAVGKLFF. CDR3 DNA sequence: TGTGCCAGCAGCCAAGCGGTTGGAAAACTGTTTTTT.